These 26 T cell receptor beta chains were all obtained from the same sample, sequenced in a study of T cell repertoires in aging, cancer and after chemotherapy. Multiplex touch-down PCR with TRB-A/B primers amplified rearranged V-D-J TRB sequences. TCRdb reprocessed the multiplex PCR reads via MiXCR and lists one record per CDR3 protein. This sample has about 1,500 distinct CDR3 sequences, with about 46% found just once. The template was genomic DNA from peripheral blood, not RNA. Sequencing input: blood. These receptors originate from a human donor with a blood cancer.

This clonotype has more than one count but fewer than ten. V gene TRBV11-2 combines with J gene TRBJ1-1; no definite D call. Between the trimmed V and J ends, which lost 5 bases and 6 bases, there was a span of 16 bases. The CDR3 sequence is 14 residues long. Germline-derived CDR1 and CDR2 are SGHAT and FQNNGV. The CDR3 DNA is TGTGCCAGCAGCCAAACCGTCGGGAGGCCTGAAGCTTTCTTT. Protein sequence: CASSQTVGRPEAFF.

The rearrangement uses TRBV18 and TRBJ2-2, with 7 bases that match TRBD1. With V trimmed by 6 bases and J by 5 bases, 9 bases remained unmatched. This CDR3 contains 15 residues. Germline V CDR1 and CDR2: KGHSH, LQKENI. The CDR3 bases are TGTGCCAGCTCCCGCCAGACAGGGAGAACCGGGGAGCTGTTTTTT. The encoded protein is CASSRQTGRTGELFF.

The chain has TRBV27 and TRBJ1-2; 9 positions match TRBD1. CDR3 length: 17 amino acids. V lost 5 bases to trimming and J lost 4 bases; unmatched junction nucleotides: 14. Germline V gene lookup returns CDR1 MNHEY and CDR2 SMNVEV (reference sequence). The CDR3 region is CASSPGQGKGGIYGYTF. The CDR3 DNA follows: TGTGCCAGCAGTCCTGGACAGGGGAAGGGCGGGATCTATGGCTACACCTTC.

This clonotype is deemed medium-sized. The chain is built from TRBV12-5 and TRBJ1-1; no clear D gene. The CDR3 contains 12 residues. V shed 6 bases and J shed 2 bases, with 7 bases lying between them. Germline CDR1 LGHNT, CDR2 FRNRAP. The CDR3 DNA follows: TGTGCTAGTGGGGCTGCTAACACTGAAGCTTTCTTT. Protein product: CASGAANTEAFF.

This clonotype has more than one count but fewer than ten. CDR3 region: CASSLLTDTYEQYF. The CDR3 nucleotides read TGTGCCAGCAGCCTCCTGACAGACACCTACGAGCAGTACTTC. This chain joins TRBV5-4 and TRBJ2-7, with TRBD1 as a possible D gene (5 bases). Germline V CDR1 and CDR2: SGHNT, YYREEE (reference sequence). V lost 4 bases to trimming and J lost 2 bases, with 13 bases between them. The length of the CDR3 is 14 residues.

This chain joins TRBV29-1 and TRBJ2-7; maybe TRBD2 (5 bases). Trimming left V 7 bases short and J 2 bases short, with 9 bases between. Germline V CDR1 and CDR2: SQVTM, ANQGSEA. The CDR3 is 11 amino acids. In nucleotides, the CDR3 is TGCAGCGGACTGGAGGCCTACGAGCAGTACTTC. It codes for CSGLEAYEQYF.

The rearrangement uses TRBV7-9 and TRBJ2-2; tentatively, D is TRBD1 (5 bases). Trimming left V 5 bases short and J 1 base short, with 23 bases between. The CDR3 is 19 residues long. Germline V lookup: CDR1 SEHNR, CDR2 FQNEAQ (reference sequence). DNA of the CDR3: TGTGCCAGCAGCCGACGGTTCTCAGTGGGGCTCTTGAACACCGGGGAGCTGTTTTTT. Encoded protein: CASSRRFSVGLLNTGELFF.

By sample share, this clonotype is large. The rearrangement links TRBV6-1 to TRBJ2-1; D unresolved. CDR1 is MNHNS and CDR2 is SASEGT in the germline V gene. The CDR3 extends over 11 amino acids. Trimming removed 5 bases at V and 9 bases at J, with 8 bases between. Here the CDR3 DNA reads TGTGCCAGCAGTAGGGTCGCTGAGCAGTTCTTC. Amino acid sequence: CASSRVAEQFF.

This chain uses TRBV11-2 with TRBJ2-3; maybe TRBD1 (6 bases). Germline V gene sequence: CDR1 SGHAT, CDR2 FQNNGV. The CDR3 runs to 15 residues. The germline V and J ends were trimmed by 4 bases and 2 bases, with 13 bases remaining between them. The CDR3 sequence: CASSSRQANTDTQYF. DNA for the CDR3: TGTGCCAGCAGCTCTAGACAGGCGAACACAGATACGCAGTATTTT.

The V and J genes are TRBV6-5 and TRBJ2-5; weak D call: TRBD2 (7 bases). Deletions cut 5 bases from V and 2 bases from J, with 18 bases between. CDR1 and CDR2 (germline): MNHEY, SVGAGI. There are 16 residues in the CDR3. CDR3 DNA sequence: TGTGCCAGCAGTCAAGCCCCGGGGGGCACTCAAGAGACCCAGTACTTC. Translation gives CASSQAPGGTQETQYF.

The chain is built from TRBV5-4 and TRBJ1-6; D is undetermined. CDR1 and CDR2 from the germline V gene are SGHNT and YYREEE (reference sequence). Trimming took off 4 bases at V and 8 bases at J, with 16 bases between the two ends. The CDR3 contains 15 residues. The CDR3 protein is CASSLGRPGDSPLHF. CDR3 sequence (DNA): TGTGCCAGCAGCCTAGGACGACCCGGGGATTCACCCCTCCACTTT.

There are a few counts of this clonotype. V and J are TRBV12-3 or TRBV12-4 and TRBJ2-7; 7 bases match TRBD2. The CDR3 is 15 amino acids. With V trimmed by 1 base and J by 5 bases, 8 bases remained unmatched. CDR3 residues: CASSLGGGPGDEQYF. The CDR3 nucleotides are TGTGCCAGCAGTTTAGGGGGAGGGCCTGGGGACGAGCAGTACTTC.

This sequence joins TRBV28 and TRBJ1-2; a possible D gene is TRBD1 (6 bases). Germline values: CDR1 MDHEN, CDR2 SYDVKM. V lost 2 bases to trimming and J lost 8 bases, with 12 bases between them. The CDR3 contains 13 residues. The CDR3, as DNA: TGTGCCAGCAGTTTAGGGGGCGCGGGAGGCTACACCTTC. Translation: CASSLGGAGGYTF.

V usage is TRBV10-3 and J usage is TRBJ2-5, with 7 positions matching TRBD2. The V and J ends lost 4 bases and 4 bases, in that order; junction bases with no gene match: 6. Germline CDR1 and CDR2: ENHRY and SYGVKD. The CDR3 sequence is 14 residues long. CDR3 in DNA: TGTGCCATCAGTGTCTGGGCTAGCGGAGAGACCCAGTACTTC. Protein: CAISVWASGETQYF.

The J gene is TRBJ2-3, the V gene TRBV7-2; 8 nucleotides line up with TRBD2. This CDR3 contains 15 residues. In germline, CDR1 is SGHTA, CDR2 FQGNSA. V gave up 3 bases and J gave up 4 bases; unmatched junction bases: 6. This CDR3 reads CASSFGGGGADTQYF. The CDR3 nucleotides read TGTGCCAGCAGCTTCGGGGGGGGTGGTGCAGATACGCAGTATTTT.

The rearrangement uses TRBV5-6 and TRBJ2-1, with 15 nucleotides matching TRBD2. Germline values: CDR1 SGHDT, CDR2 YYEEEE. V dropped 4 bases and J dropped 7; count of bases not matched to a gene: 6. The CDR3 totals 16 residues. The CDR3 DNA sequence: TGTGCCAGCAGCGCGCCGGGACTAGCGGGGGGAAATGAGCAGTTCTTC. It specifies CASSAPGLAGGNEQFF.

This clonotype rates as large. The chain joins TRBV19 to TRBJ1-1; unclear D gene. Per the germline V gene, CDR1 is LNHDA and CDR2 is SQIVND (reference sequence). CDR3 length: 14 residues. V dropped 8 bases and J dropped 1 base, with 14 bases sitting between them. The CDR3 is CASRWRSGNTEAFF. CDR3 in DNA: TGTGCCAGTCGGTGGAGATCTGGGAACACTGAAGCTTTCTTT.

In this sample, this clonotype is hyperexpanded. This rearrangement joins TRBV29-1 to TRBJ1-2, with unresolved D. The germline V and J ends were trimmed by 6 bases and 6 bases, with 11 bases remaining between them. The CDR3 runs 11 residues. Germline loops: CDR1 SQVTM, CDR2 ANQGSEA. CDR3 nucleotide sequence: TGCAGCGTACCGAACTGGAATGGCTACACCTTC. Translated: CSVPNWNGYTF.

By proportion, this clonotype is medium-sized. The rearrangement uses TRBV6-5 and TRBJ1-3, with TRBD1 as a possible D gene (5 bases). The germline CDR1 and CDR2 sequences are MNHEY and SVGAGI. Trimming shortened V by 5 bases and J by 0 bases, and 11 bases separated the two germline ends. This CDR3 comprises 15 residues. The CDR3 spells CASSPPTGSGNTIYF. The CDR3 nucleotides are TGTGCCAGCAGTCCTCCCACAGGCTCTGGAAACACCATATATTTT.

The chain is built from TRBV6-5 and TRBJ2-7, with D perhaps matching TRBD2 (7 bases). Trimming removed 7 bases at V and 0 bases at J, with 13 bases between. Germline V lookup: CDR1 MNHEY, CDR2 SVGAGI. This CDR3 contains 14 residues. CDR3: CASMGGPSSYEQYF. In DNA form, the CDR3 reads TGTGCCAGCATGGGGGGGCCCAGCTCCTACGAGCAGTACTTC.

The chain uses TRBV7-2 and TRBJ1-6; 7 positions match TRBD1. V gave up 6 bases and J gave up 9 bases; unmatched junction bases: 8. The length of the CDR3 is 14 residues. Germline V gene data show CDR1 as SGHTA and CDR2 as FQGNSA. The CDR3 loop is CASSPGGIRSPLHF. DNA for the CDR3: TGTGCCAGCAGTCCAGGGGGAATTCGTTCACCCCTCCACTTT.

This clonotype was seen more than once but under ten times. The chain uses TRBV29-1 and TRBJ2-1; D not certain. The CDR3 is 11 amino acids. CDR1 SQVTM and CDR2 ANQGSEA come from the germline V gene. The V and J ends lost 5 bases and 7 bases respectively, with 9 bases between them. CDR3 region: CSVHWGNEQFF. The CDR3 DNA reads TGCAGCGTTCATTGGGGTAATGAGCAGTTCTTC.

This clonotype is medium-sized (0.01 to 0.1%) within its sample. The V gene is TRBV12-3 or TRBV12-4, the J gene TRBJ1-1; D not resolved. The length of the CDR3 is 14 residues. V dropped 7 bases and J dropped 4 bases, with 16 bases sitting between them. The DNA of the CDR3 is TGTGCCAGCACCCCCGACCCTGGTTTCACTGAAGCTTTCTTT. As protein: CASTPDPGFTEAFF.

This clonotype occurred a few times. J is TRBJ2-3 and V is TRBV6-5; perhaps D is TRBD1 or TRBD2 (5 bases each). The CDR3 length is 16 residues. Trimming cost V 8 bases and J 2 bases, with 20 bases left between them. In germline, CDR1 is MNHEY, CDR2 SVGAGI. CDR3 DNA sequence: TGTGCCAGCCGAGGGGTAGGGCGCCCTTACACAGATACGCAGTATTTT. Translated, it gives CASRGVGRPYTDTQYF.

By share of the sample, this clonotype is medium-sized (0.01 to 0.1%). The chain joins TRBV6-5 to TRBJ1-1, with 8 bases identical to TRBD1. CDR1 is MNHEY and CDR2 is SVGAGI in the germline V gene. The V segment lost 5 bases and the J segment 4 bases; nucleotides outside the gene matches: 6. The CDR3 has 14 amino acids. The CDR3 bases are TGTGCCAGCAGTGAATACAGGGGGGCCACTGAAGCTTTCTTT. As protein: CASSEYRGATEAFF.

This clonotype is deemed medium-sized. The chain recombines TRBV6-1 with TRBJ1-1; 10 bases match TRBD1. Trimming removed 3 bases from V and 12 bases from J; junction bases left unmatched: 7. There are 13 residues in the CDR3. CDR1 is MNHNS and CDR2 is SASEGT in the germline V gene. The CDR3 reads CASSERTGGITFF. The CDR3 DNA reads as TGTGCCAGCAGTGAGAGGACAGGGGGTATAACTTTCTTT.